These 27 T cell receptor beta chains share one sample of origin, sequenced in a study of T cells in Graves' hyperthyroidism and ophthalmopathy. Researchers amplified the TCR beta CDR3 regions from RNA transcripts. The study used the HTBI primer set for a first-round RT-PCR of the TCR CDR3. TCRdb analysed the multiplex PCR reads with MiXCR anew, one entry per CDR3 protein. This table has 450,000 to 550,000 distinct CDR3 sequences, approximately 25% appearing once. Sequencing used blood. All receptors come from a woman aged 25 to 45 with Graves' ophthalmopathy.

There are many counts of this clonotype. The CDR3 coding sequence is TGTGCCAGCAGTTACGCTGCGCGTAGCACCTTC. Translated: CASSYAARSTF. The gene calls are TRBV6-2 or TRBV6-3 and TRBJ1-2; D ambiguous. The CDR3 spans 11 residues. Between the trimmed V and J ends, which lost 2 bases and 13 bases, there was a span of 11 bases. Looked up from germline, CDR1 is MNHEY and CDR2 is SVGEGT.

This clonotype was seen a few times. The chain combines TRBV11-1 with TRBJ2-3, with D unclear. V lost 2 bases, J lost 1 base, and 16 bases lay in between. The CDR3 runs 17 residues. Germline assignment: CDR1 SGHAT and CDR2 FQDESV (reference sequence). CDR3 bases: TGTGCCAGCAGCTTACACGGAGTTTCATGGGGCACAGATACGCAGTATTTT. This sequence encodes CASSLHGVSWGTDTQYF.

This clonotype has a count of ten or more. The rearrangement uses TRBV24-1 and TRBJ1-1; unclear D gene. The CDR3 is made up of 15 amino acids. Trimming pared 2 bases from V and 1 base from J, leaving 10 bases between. Germline V gene sequence: CDR1 KGHDR, CDR2 SFDVKD. CDR3 residues: CATSDSRRGNTEAFF. CDR3 DNA sequence: TGTGCCACCAGTGATTCGCGTCGGGGGAACACTGAAGCTTTCTTT.

Many counts were recorded for this clonotype. This sequence joins TRBV19 and TRBJ2-1, with D possibly TRBD2 on 5 matching bases. V gave up 2 bases and J gave up 1 base, with 12 bases separating them. Germline lookup yields CDR1 LNHDA and CDR2 SQIVND (reference sequence). CDR3 length equals 16 residues. The CDR3: CASSISGVGSYNEQFF. CDR3 bases: TGTGCCAGTAGTATATCCGGGGTGGGGTCCTACAATGAGCAGTTCTTC. The variable domain in full, with the rest retrieved from reference TRBV19 and TRBJ2-1, is DGGITQSPKYLFRKEGQNVTLSCEQNLNHDAMYWYRQDPGQGLRLIYYSQIVNDFQKGDIAEGYSVSREKKESFPLTVTSAQKNPTAFYLCASSISGVGSYNEQFFGPGTRLTVL.

V is TRBV6-1 and J is TRBJ2-2; D is ambiguous. V shed 4 bases and J shed 7 bases, with 10 bases lying between them. The germline V gene has CDR1 MNHNS and CDR2 SASEGT. The CDR3 has 13 residues. Here the CDR3 reads CASSGPLGGELFF. CDR3 DNA: TGTGCCAGCAGTGGGCCGTTGGGCGGGGAGCTGTTTTTT.

This clonotype was observed a few times. The genes are TRBV4-3 and TRBJ1-1; the D gene is possibly TRBD1 (6 bases). V was shortened by 0 bases and J by 5 bases, with 13 bases between the two germline ends. CDR1 and CDR2 (germline): LGHNA, YSLEER. The CDR3 has 15 residues. Here the CDR3 reads CASSQDKGVWTEAFF. The CDR3 DNA reads TGCGCCAGCAGCCAAGATAAGGGGGTGTGGACTGAAGCTTTCTTT.

J is TRBJ2-5 and V is TRBV12-3 or TRBV12-4, with 13 bases fitting TRBD2. There are 15 residues in the CDR3. Trimming cost V 6 bases and J 5 bases; bases outside gene matches: 6. The CDR3 protein is CASRSLLAGGETQYF. The CDR3 nucleotides read TGTGCCAGCAGATCCCTACTAGCGGGAGGGGAGACCCAGTACTTC.

Concerning this clonotype itself: This may come from a read error, since a much larger clone is one base off. This rearrangement joins TRBV5-5 to TRBJ2-6; D is unclear. The CDR3 spans 16 residues. The V end lost 0 bases, the J end lost 3 bases, and 10 bases lay between the germline ends. From germline, CDR1 is SGHKS and CDR2 YYEKEE (reference sequence). CDR3 coding DNA: TGTGCCAGCAGCTTGGCCGGCGGAGATGGGGCCAACGTCCTGACTTTC. This encodes CASSLAGGDGANVLTF.

This clonotype occurred a few times. This sequence joins TRBV7-8 and TRBJ2-7; D is unclear. Germline lookup yields CDR1 SGHVS and CDR2 FQNEAQ. V lost 5 bases to trimming and J lost 1 base, with 15 bases between them. The CDR3 is 15 residues long. CDR3 bases: TGTGCCAGCAGCCAAGGCTTGCTACCTTCCTACGAGCAGTACTTC. This codes for CASSQGLLPSYEQYF.

This clonotype appeared many times. The chain has TRBV6-1 and TRBJ1-3; D call uncertain. The CDR3 runs 12 residues. Germline values: CDR1 MNHNS, CDR2 SASEGT. V was pared by 4 bases and J by 0 bases, with 1 base between. The CDR3 reads CASSASGNTIYF. CDR3 nucleotides: TGTGCCAGCAGTGCCTCTGGAAACACCATATATTTT.

The J gene is TRBJ1-2, the V gene TRBV19, with 9 bases that match TRBD1. V was pared by 1 base and J by 8 bases, with 8 bases of the junction left unmatched. The CDR3 contains 15 residues. Germline CDR1 LNHDA, CDR2 SQIVND (reference sequence). The CDR3, as DNA: TGTGCCAGTAGTATAGGCGGGACAGGGTCGGAAGGCTACACCTTC. It encodes CASSIGGTGSEGYTF.

This clonotype was detected many times. This rearrangement joins TRBV11-2 to TRBJ1-1; D possibly corresponds to TRBD1 (5 bases). Between the trimmed V and J ends, which lost 1 base and 0 bases, there was a span of 12 bases. The CDR3 runs 16 residues. Germline values: CDR1 SGHAT, CDR2 FQNNGV. CDR3 DNA: TGTGCCAGCAGCTTAGTCAGCCAGGGCCTGAACACTGAAGCTTTCTTT. Protein sequence: CASSLVSQGLNTEAFF.

This clonotype was seen at least ten times. V is TRBV4-1 and J is TRBJ2-7; D unclear. V was shortened by 1 base and J by 3 bases, with 22 bases between the two germline ends. Germline CDR1 is MGHRA and CDR2 is YSYEKL. This CDR3 is 18 amino acids long. The CDR3 loop is CASSQGWTTPYFGYEQYF. CDR3 nucleotides: TGCGCCAGCAGCCAAGGTTGGACGACCCCTTACTTCGGCTACGAGCAGTACTTC.

The CDR3 bases are TGTGCCAGCAGGAACAACCTACAGGGAGGAGGCTACACCTTC. The encoded protein is CASRNNLQGGGYTF. This chain joins TRBV6-2 or TRBV6-3 and TRBJ1-2, with D tentatively TRBD1 (6 bases). The CDR3 consists of 14 residues. Deletions cut 6 bases from V and 8 bases from J, with 19 bases between. In germline, CDR1 is MNHEY, CDR2 SVGEGT.

This clonotype was seen more than once but under ten times. The gene calls are TRBV6-1 and TRBJ1-5, with 7 bases matching TRBD1. The CDR3 is made up of 15 amino acids. Germline trimming cut 6 bases from V and 3 bases from J; bases unmatched to any gene: 8. Germline V gene sequence: CDR1 MNHNS, CDR2 SASEGT. The CDR3 region has the DNA TGTGCCAGCAGGGCATCCGGGACAGTCAATCAGCCCCAGCATTTT. It specifies CASRASGTVNQPQHF.

This rearrangement joins TRBV4-1 to TRBJ1-5; D gene ambiguous. The CDR3 length is 13 residues. Deletions cut 2 bases from V and 6 bases from J, with 8 bases between. Per the germline V gene, CDR1 is MGHRA and CDR2 is YSYEKL. The CDR3 region is CASSQWAFQPQHF. Here the CDR3 DNA reads TGCGCCAGCAGCCAATGGGCGTTTCAGCCCCAGCATTTT.

This clonotype was detected many times. This chain connects TRBV12-3 or TRBV12-4 to TRBJ1-2, with D maybe TRBD1 (5 bases). Trimming took 4 bases from V and 4 from J, leaving 16 bases between them. The CDR3 consists of 15 residues. The CDR3 DNA is TGTGCCAGCAGTTCCCCAGGGAGATCTGTCTATGGCTACACCTTC. This codes for CASSSPGRSVYGYTF.

The V call is TRBV15, the J call TRBJ1-2, with a tentative D call TRBD1 (5 bases). Trimming removed 0 bases from V and 0 bases from J, with 11 bases in between. CDR1 and CDR2 (germline): LNHNV, YYDKDF (reference sequence). The CDR3 sequence is 16 residues long. CDR3 region: CATSRDRRGTNYGYTF. The DNA for the CDR3 is TGTGCCACCAGCAGAGATCGAAGGGGCACTAACTATGGCTACACCTTC.

There are a few counts of this clonotype. The V call is TRBV20-1, the J call TRBJ1-3; weak D call: TRBD1 (5 bases). V was pared by 5 bases and J by 3 bases, with 8 bases between. This CDR3 spans 12 amino acids. CDR1 and CDR2 (germline): DFQATT, SNEGSKA (reference sequence). The CDR3 region has the DNA TGCAGTGCTTGGGGCCTTGGAAACACCATATATTTT. This translates into CSAWGLGNTIYF.

This clonotype came up many times. The chain joins TRBV7-2 to TRBJ1-3, with no clear D. CDR1 and CDR2 (germline): SGHTA, FQGNSA. This CDR3 is 15 amino acids long. Trimming left V 0 bases short and J 2 bases short, with 8 bases between. CDR3 loop: CASSLASPAGNTIYF. The CDR3 DNA follows: TGTGCCAGCAGCTTAGCTTCCCCAGCTGGAAACACCATATATTTT. Filled out from reference TRBV7-2 and TRBJ1-3, the complete variable domain reads GAGVSQSPSNKVTEKGKDVELRCDPISGHTALYWYRQSLGQGLEFLIYFQGNSAPDKSGLPSDRFSAERTGGSVSTLTIQRTQQEDSAVYLCASSLASPAGNTIYFGEGSWLTVV.

The chain carries TRBV19 and TRBJ1-5; 7 bases align to TRBD1. V shed 5 bases and J 6 bases; nucleotides not matched to a gene: 7. Germline V gene sequence: CDR1 LNHDA, CDR2 SQIVND (reference sequence). CDR3 length equals 14 residues. Here the CDR3 DNA reads TGTGCCAGTAGTCTTGACAGGGAGGTTCAGCCCCAGCATTTT. Translated, it gives CASSLDREVQPQHF. Complete variable domain (other parts from reference TRBV19 and TRBJ1-5): DGGITQSPKYLFRKEGQNVTLSCEQNLNHDAMYWYRQDPGQGLRLIYYSQIVNDFQKGDIAEGYSVSREKKESFPLTVTSAQKNPTAFYLCASSLDREVQPQHFGDGTRLSIL.

This clonotype was counted between two and nine times. The chain uses TRBV28 and TRBJ1-1; no clear D. The CDR3 length is 11 residues. Germline CDR1 and CDR2: MDHEN and SYDVKM. V shed 3 bases and J shed 5 bases, with 4 bases lying between them. DNA for the CDR3: TGTGCCAGCAGTTTTTTTACTGAAGCTTTCTTT. This sequence encodes CASSFFTEAFF.

This clonotype appeared many times. The V gene is TRBV7-9, the J gene TRBJ2-5; D not resolved. The CDR3 sequence is 15 residues long. Germline CDR1 SEHNR, CDR2 FQNEAQ (reference sequence). The V end was cut by 5 bases, the J end by 2 bases, with 15 bases between. The CDR3: CASSPRGRQQETQYF. CDR3 nucleotide sequence: TGTGCCAGCAGCCCGAGAGGCCGCCAGCAAGAGACCCAGTACTTC.

The genes are TRBV6-1 and TRBJ2-5; 9 bases line up with TRBD1. Germline trimming cut 5 bases from V and 7 bases from J; bases unmatched to any gene: 14. The CDR3 sequence is 16 residues long. Germline CDR1 is MNHNS and CDR2 is SASEGT. This CDR3 reads CASSRQGESSRVTQYF. In nucleotides, the CDR3 is TGTGCCAGCAGTAGACAGGGGGAGAGTAGCCGGGTGACCCAGTACTTC.

This chain joins TRBV20-1 and TRBJ2-7, with TRBD1 identical over 8 bases. Germline V gene lookup returns CDR1 DFQATT and CDR2 SNEGSKA (reference sequence). The CDR3 consists of 13 residues. V lost 4 bases to trimming and J lost 4 bases; unmatched junction nucleotides: 6. CDR3 nucleotides: TGCAGTGCTACCGGGACAGGATCGTACGAGCAGTACTTC. This sequence encodes CSATGTGSYEQYF.

This clonotype was counted many times. J is TRBJ1-1 and V is TRBV6-5; D remains unclear. Trimming removed 3 bases from V and 1 base from J, with 9 bases in between. CDR1 and CDR2 from the germline V gene are MNHEY and SVGAGI. This CDR3 is built from 14 residues. CDR3 bases: TGTGCCAGCAGTTATGGGTGGAGGAACACTGAAGCTTTCTTT. This sequence encodes CASSYGWRNTEAFF.

Ten or more counts support this clonotype. The chain recombines TRBV10-3 with TRBJ1-1; TRBD1 agrees at 9 bases. The CDR3 is 16 residues long. With 4 bases clipped from V and 0 bases from J, the junction kept 6 bases outside the gene matches. In germline, CDR1 is ENHRY, CDR2 SYGVKD. CDR3 loop: CAISVPGQGLNTEAFF. The CDR3 region has the DNA TGTGCCATCAGTGTCCCGGGACAGGGTTTGAACACTGAAGCTTTCTTT.